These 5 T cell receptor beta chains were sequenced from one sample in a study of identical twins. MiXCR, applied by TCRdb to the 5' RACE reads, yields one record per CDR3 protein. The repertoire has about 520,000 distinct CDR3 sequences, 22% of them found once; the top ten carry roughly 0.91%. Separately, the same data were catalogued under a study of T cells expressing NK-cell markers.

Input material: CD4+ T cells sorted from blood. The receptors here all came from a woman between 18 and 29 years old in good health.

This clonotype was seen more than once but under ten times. The CDR3 sequence is CSASLLVGPDTQYF. CDR3 nucleotide sequence: TGCAGTGCTAGTTTGCTAGTGGGTCCAGATACGCAGTATTTT. This chain uses TRBV20-1 with TRBJ2-3; the D is unclear. CDR1 is DFQATT and CDR2 is SNEGSKA in the germline V gene (reference sequence). This CDR3 region has 14 residues. V gave up 3 bases and J gave up 4 bases, with 14 bases separating them.

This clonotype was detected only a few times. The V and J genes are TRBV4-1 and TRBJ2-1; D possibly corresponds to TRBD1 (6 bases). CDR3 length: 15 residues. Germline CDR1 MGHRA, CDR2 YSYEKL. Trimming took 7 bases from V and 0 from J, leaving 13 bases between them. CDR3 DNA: TGCGCCAGCACCCAGGGGCCAGGCTCCTACAATGAGCAGTTCTTC. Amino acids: CASTQGPGSYNEQFF.

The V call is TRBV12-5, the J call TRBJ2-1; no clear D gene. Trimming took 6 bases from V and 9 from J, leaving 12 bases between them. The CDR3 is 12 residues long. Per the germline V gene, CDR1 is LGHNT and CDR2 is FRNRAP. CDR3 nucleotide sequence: TGTGCTAGTGGGAGGCGAAACGGTGAGCAGTTCTTC. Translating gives CASGRRNGEQFF. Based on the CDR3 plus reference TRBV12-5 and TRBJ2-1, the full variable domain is DARVTQTPRHKVTEMGQEVTMRCQPILGHNTVFWYRQTMMQGLELLAYFRNRAPLDDSGMPKDRFSAEMPDATLATLKIQPSEPRDSAVYFCASGRRNGEQFFGPGTRLTVL.

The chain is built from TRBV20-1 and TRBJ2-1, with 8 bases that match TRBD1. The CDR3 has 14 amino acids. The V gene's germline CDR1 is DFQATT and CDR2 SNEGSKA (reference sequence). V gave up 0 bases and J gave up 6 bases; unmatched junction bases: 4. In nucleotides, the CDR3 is TGCAGTGCTAGAGAGACAGGGGCTCTCAATGAGCAGTTCTTC. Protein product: CSARETGALNEQFF.

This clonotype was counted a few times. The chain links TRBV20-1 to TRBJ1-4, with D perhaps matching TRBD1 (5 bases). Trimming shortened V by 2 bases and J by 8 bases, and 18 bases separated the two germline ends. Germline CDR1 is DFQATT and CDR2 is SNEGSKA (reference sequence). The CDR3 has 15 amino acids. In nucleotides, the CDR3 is TGCAGTGCTAGACCTCCGGGACCCACAAGCGAAAAACTGTTTTTT. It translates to CSARPPGPTSEKLFF.